This T cell receptor (beta chain) was recorded in a study of T cell repertoires in cytomegalovirus infection. Looking at the study overall: An indication of both CMV infection and matching HLA type came from public TCR beta signatures. Whole-study results and caveats: Cumulative frequency of public TCR beta families picked out carriers of CMV plus the relevant HLA. Dominating the ex vivo response were TCR beta clonotypes that were CMV-specific and HLA-C-restricted.

There are a few counts of this clonotype. Its antigen is unknown. CDR3 size: 15 residues. With 5 bases clipped from V and 4 bases from J, the junction kept 7 bases outside the gene matches. The germline gives CDR1 MNHEY, CDR2 SMNVEV (reference sequence). Using its own MiXCR run on the reads, TCRdb lists one record per CDR3 protein. The sample carries a few hundred thousand distinct CDR3 sequences, about a sixth recorded once. The TCR sequence derives from a human donor in good health (CMV status not recorded). Some clones in this sample may be carry-over from other donors' samples. The specimen was PBMCs. V and J are TRBV27 and TRBJ1-4; 7 bases agree with TRBD1. This CDR3 is CASSMTGSYNEKLFF. DNA of the CDR3: TGTGCCAGCAGTATGACAGGGAGCTATAATGAAAAACTGTTTTTT. Using reference TRBV27 and TRBJ1-4 for the parts outside the CDR3, the full variable domain is EAQVTQNPRYLITVTGKKLTVTCSQNMNHEYMSWYRQDPGLGLRQIYYSMNVEVTDKGDVPEGYKVSRKEKRNFPLILESPSPNQTSLYFCASSMTGSYNEKLFFGSGTQLSVL.